This T cell receptor beta chain is from a study of T cell responses to AZD1222 COVID-19 vaccine. Study-level results: Baseline seropositivity occurred in only 5 to 7 AZD1222 recipients. Two AZD1222 administrations were followed by greater Spike-specific TCR breadth and depth.

V shed 5 bases, J shed 3 bases, and the junction held 10 bases outside the gene matches. CDR3 length: 15 residues. In germline, CDR1 is ENHRY, CDR2 SYGVKD. Measured with immunoSEQ multiplex PCR; TCRdb has only the in-frame clones, and not every one. The sample has 150,000 to 200,000 clones; 88% are singletons. As concerns this clone: The target antigen is unknown.

This clonotype originated in an adult in good health. This rearrangement joins TRBV10-3 to TRBJ2-7; 7 positions match TRBD1. The material sequenced was peripheral blood, taken on day 0 of AZD1222 vaccination. In DNA, the CDR3 is TGTGCCATCAGTTATACCGCACAGGGGCACTACGAGCAGTACTTC. It codes for CAISYTAQGHYEQYF.